This TCR beta chain originates from a study of blood T cell repertoires in COVID-19 (TCRdb year 2020). Broadly, across the study: Collaborator samples came from the United States, Italy and Spain and covered acute and convalescent phases of COVID-19. The prospective study material was composed of cDNA or gDNA derived from T cells, B-cell-depleted T cells, or PBMCs. The dataset comprised deeply sampled blood TCRbeta repertoires from subjects exposed to, actively infected with, or recovered from COVID-19. A freely available public database, intended as a resource for researchers studying the immune response to SARS-CoV-2, is where the repertoires were released. Samples were obtained from the ongoing ImmuneRACE study (first 160 participants) and from about 1,300 subjects provided by 6 global collaborators. A de-identified subject ID, COVID-19 status, age in years and sex were almost always included in the sample metadata. HLA class I and class II types, where available, came from metadata supplied by the sample provider rather than from assay-based typing. Study-wide findings and limitations: The amount of clinical and demographic metadata varied by source and participant and was provided uncurated.

Of note for this clone: Its antigen target is currently unknown. Base quality data are lacking; no much larger clone is found one base away.

Collaborating institutions collected whole blood in K2EDTA tubes following their own protocols. For TCRbeta analysis, collaborators shipped samples as frozen whole blood, isolated PBMCs, or DNA extracted from either of those sample types. TCRbeta CDR3 regions were amplified from genomic DNA by means of the immunoSEQ Assay, a bias-controlled multiplex PCR. The study's processing was this. Within the assay, amplification of reference gene primers was used to estimate how many nucleated cells each sample contained. To quantify the absolute abundance of each unique TCRbeta CDR3 rearrangement, sequence reads were collapsed and filtered. Productive Simpson clonality was computed per sample as the square root of Simpson's diversity index over productive rearrangements. TCRdb holds this immuneACCESS table with in-frame rearrangements only. Some clones are missing; in checked studies, unresolved V genes explain under half, and the rest has no known cause. The DNA gave D and trimming, while V, J and clone size come from that table. For this sample the table gives 100,000 or so clones, of which roughly four fifths were detected only once. 3.5% to 5% of the sample is held by the ten biggest clonotypes.

At the junction V is shortened by 0 bases and J by 7 bases; bases outside the gene matches: 12. Looking up the germline V gene yields CDR1 LGHNA and CDR2 YSLEER. From cysteine to phenylalanine, the CDR3 is 19 amino acids long. Solely the CDR3 DNA is kept, with 57 bases framed from the first base. In this chain, TRBV4-3 is recombined with TRBJ2-1, with TRBD2 identical over 13 junction bases. The sequence was collected from a man in his 60s with acute or convalescent COVID-19. The sample consisted of peripheral blood. The nucleotide sequence is TGCGCCAGCAGCCAAGAAGGGGGACCGGGACTAGCGGGGATGAATGAGCAGTTCTTC. It encodes CASSQEGGPGLAGMNEQFF.